A single sample gave rise to the 2 T cell receptor beta chains below, sequenced in a study of cytomegalovirus exposure and HLA in healthy donors. Sequenced by immunoSEQ multiplex PCR; TCRdb stores in-frame clones only, minus some. The sample has some 340,000 clones, approximately 90% seen once. The sequencing input was PBMCs. The receptors derive from a woman aged 25 to 39 in good health and CMV-seropositive.

The chain is built from TRBV4-3 and TRBJ1-2, with TRBD1 matching 10 bases. Germline-derived CDR1 and CDR2 are LGHNA and YSLEER. The trim removed 1 base at V and 5 bases at J, leaving 13 bases unmatched. This CDR3 region has 18 residues. CDR3 sequence (DNA): TGCGCCAGCAGCCAAGCTCATTTACCGGGACAGGGGTTGTATGGCTACACCTTC. Its protein is CASSQAHLPGQGLYGYTF.

The chain links TRBV30 to TRBJ1-4; 9 bases are shared with TRBD1. CDR3 length equals 18 residues. Germline V gene lookup returns CDR1 GTSNPN and CDR2 SVGIG (reference sequence). With 3 bases clipped from V and 2 bases from J, the junction kept 13 bases outside the gene matches. The CDR3 DNA is TGTGCCTGGAGCTCGGGTCTAATACAGGGGGCCACTAATGAAAAACTGTTTTTT. As protein: CAWSSGLIQGATNEKLFF.